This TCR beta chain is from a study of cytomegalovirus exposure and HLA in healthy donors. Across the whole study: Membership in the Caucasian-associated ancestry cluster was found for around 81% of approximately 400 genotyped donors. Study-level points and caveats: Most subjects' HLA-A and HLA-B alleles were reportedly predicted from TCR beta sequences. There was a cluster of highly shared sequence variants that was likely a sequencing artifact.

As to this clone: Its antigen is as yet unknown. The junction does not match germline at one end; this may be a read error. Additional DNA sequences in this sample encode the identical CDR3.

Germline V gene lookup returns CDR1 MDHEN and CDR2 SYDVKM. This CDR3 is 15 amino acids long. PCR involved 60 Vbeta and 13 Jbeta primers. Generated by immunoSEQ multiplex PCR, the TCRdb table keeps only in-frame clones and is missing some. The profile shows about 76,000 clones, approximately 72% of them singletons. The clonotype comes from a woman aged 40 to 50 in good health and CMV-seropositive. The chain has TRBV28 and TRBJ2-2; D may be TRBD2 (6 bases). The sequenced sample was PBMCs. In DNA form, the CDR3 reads TGTGCCAGCAGTCCATCCAAGGGACTGGCCGGGGAACTGTTTTTT. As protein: CASSPSKGLAGELFF.